This T cell receptor beta chain was sequenced during a study of CXCR3-negative and CXCR3-positive naive CD8 T cells. Via 5' RACE with UMI labels, TRB cDNA libraries were prepared. TCRdb processed the 5' RACE reads again and assigns one entry to each CDR3 protein, with no DNA. Listed are 35,000 to 40,000 distinct CDR3 sequences; 13% to 15% falls within the top ten. A word on this clonotype: The antigen remains unidentified.

Study-level points and caveats: Researchers reported similar TRBV-TRBJ usage in naive CXCR3-negative and CXCR3-positive cells, though memory differed.

The germline gives CDR1 DFQATT, CDR2 SNEGSKA (reference sequence). The CDR3 has 15 residues. The sample was memory CD8+ T cells from blood. V gene TRBV20-1 combines with J gene TRBJ2-7; TCRdb's D call of TRBD1 is untestable without DNA. This sequence originates from a human donor in good health. Some clones in this sample may be carry-over from other donors' samples. CDR3 amino acids: CSASQVPEVLYEQYF.